This T cell receptor (beta chain) was found in a study of cytomegalovirus exposure and HLA in healthy donors. Germline V gives CDR1 SGDLS, CDR2 YYNGEE. V was shortened by 0 bases and J by 4 bases, with 16 bases between the two germline ends. The CDR3 is 16 residues long. Assay used: immunoSEQ multiplex PCR; TCRdb lists only in-frame clones, some missing. The sample yields more than 140,000 clones, around nine tenths seen once. The origin of this receptor is a woman in her late teens or twenties in good health and CMV-seropositive. Sequenced sample: PBMCs. The chain has TRBV9 and TRBJ1-1; tentative D call: TRBD1 (5 bases). In DNA, the CDR3 is TGTGCCAGCAGCGTAGCATGGGGGGATGGAAGCACTGAAGCTTTCTTT. Its translation: CASSVAWGDGSTEAFF.